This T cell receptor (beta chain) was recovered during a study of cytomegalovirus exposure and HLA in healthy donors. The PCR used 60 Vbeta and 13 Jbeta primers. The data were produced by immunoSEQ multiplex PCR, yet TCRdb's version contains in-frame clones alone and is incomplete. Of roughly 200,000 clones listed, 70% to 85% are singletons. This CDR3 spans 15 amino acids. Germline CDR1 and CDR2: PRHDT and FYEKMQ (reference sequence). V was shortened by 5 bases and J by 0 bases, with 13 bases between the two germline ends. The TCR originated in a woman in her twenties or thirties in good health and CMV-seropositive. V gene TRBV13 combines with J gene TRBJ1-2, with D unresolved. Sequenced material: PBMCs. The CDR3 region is CASSLQTGTNYGYTF. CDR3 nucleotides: TGTGCCAGCAGCCTACAGACGGGAACTAACTATGGCTACACCTTC.